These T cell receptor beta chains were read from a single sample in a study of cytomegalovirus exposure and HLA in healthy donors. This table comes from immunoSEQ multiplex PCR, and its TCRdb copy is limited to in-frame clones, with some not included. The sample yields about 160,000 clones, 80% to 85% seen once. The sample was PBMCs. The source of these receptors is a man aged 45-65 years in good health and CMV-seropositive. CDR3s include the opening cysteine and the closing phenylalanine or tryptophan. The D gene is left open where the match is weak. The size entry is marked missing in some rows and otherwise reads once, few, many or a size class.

CASRYEGQTNEKLFF	TGTGCCAGCAGGTACGAGGGACAGACTAATGAAAAACTGTTTTTT	.	TRBD1	TRBV27	TRBJ1-4
CASSFPGERAASTDTQYF	TGTGCCAGCAGCTTCCCCGGGGAGAGGGCAGCTAGCACAGATACGCAGTATTTT	.	.	TRBV7-9	TRBJ2-3
CATSRDDSSYEQYF	TGTGCCACCAGCAGAGATGATTCCAGCTACGAGCAGTACTTC	.	.	TRBV15	TRBJ2-7
CASSLQGMNTEAFF	TGCGCCAGCAGCCTACAGGGGATGAACACTGAAGCTTTCTTT	.	TRBD1	TRBV4-3	TRBJ1-1
CASSVGQSNQPQHF	TGTGCCAGCAGCGTTGGACAGAGCAATCAGCCCCAGCATTTT	.	.	TRBV9	TRBJ1-5
CASSVGGLNEQFF	TGTGCCAGCAGCGTGGGGGGGCTCAATGAGCAGTTCTTC	few	.	TRBV9	TRBJ2-1
CSVQTGNNEQFF	TGCAGCGTCCAGACAGGGAACAATGAGCAGTTCTTC	.	TRBD1	TRBV29-1	TRBJ2-1
CASSLDRADNTEAFF	TGTGCCAGCAGCCTCGACAGGGCAGATAACACTGAAGCTTTCTTT	.	TRBD1	TRBV9	TRBJ1-1
CASSENRATNEKLFF	TGTGCCAGCAGCGAAAACAGGGCAACTAATGAAAAACTGTTTTTT	.	.	TRBV5-8	TRBJ1-4
CASSFNRETEKLFF	TGCGCCAGCAGCTTTAACAGGGAAACGGAAAAACTGTTTTTT	few	.	TRBV5-1	TRBJ1-4
CASPHHSFAYEQYF	TGTGCCAGCCCCCACCACAGTTTCGCCTACGAGCAGTACTTC	once	.	TRBV28	TRBJ2-7
CASSLRGSSYGYTF	TGTGCCAGCAGCTTACGGGGGTCCAGCTATGGCTACACCTTC	once	.	TRBV7-2	TRBJ1-2
CASSKRTGISGELFF	TGTGCCAGCAGCAAGCGGACAGGGATTTCCGGGGAGCTGTTTTTT	.	TRBD1	TRBV7-7	TRBJ2-2
CASSFGSSSYNEQFF	TGCGCCAGCAGCTTCGGGTCGAGCTCCTACAATGAGCAGTTCTTC	.	.	TRBV5-1	TRBJ2-1
CASSVGGGAGNEKLFF	TGTGCCAGCAGCGTAGGAGGGGGCGCGGGTAATGAAAAACTGTTTTTT	.	TRBD1	TRBV5-6	TRBJ1-4
CAWRQNTEAFF	TGTGCCTGGAGACAGAACACTGAAGCTTTCTTT	.	.	TRBV30	TRBJ1-1
CAISEGTAGWYGYTF	TGTGCCATCAGTGAGGGGACAGCCGGATGGTATGGCTACACCTTC	.	TRBD1	TRBV10-3	TRBJ1-2
CASSSRTAPQETQYF	TGCGCCAGCAGCTCTCGGACAGCTCCACAAGAGACCCAGTACTTC	once	.	TRBV5-1	TRBJ2-5
CARDREDTSNQPQHF	TGTGCCAGAGACAGGGAAGATACGAGCAATCAGCCCCAGCATTTT	.	TRBD1	TRBV6-5	TRBJ1-5
CASSSPRGRETQYF	TGCGCCAGCAGCTCGCCCAGGGGGCGCGAGACCCAGTACTTC	.	TRBD1	TRBV5-1	TRBJ2-5
CASSVRRGGSAYYNEQFF	TGTGCCAGTTCGGTCAGGAGAGGCGGGAGCGCCTACTACAATGAGCAGTTCTTC	.	TRBD2	TRBV11-2	TRBJ2-1
CASSKNNPRELFF	TGTGCCAGCAGCAAAAACAACCCCAGGGAGCTGTTTTTT	.	.	TRBV9	TRBJ2-2
CASSYGQGGSYEQYF	TGTGCCAGCAGCTACGGACAGGGGGGATCCTACGAGCAGTACTTC	.	TRBD1	TRBV5-6	TRBJ2-7
CASIMGQGAYGYTF	TGTGCCAGCATAATGGGACAGGGGGCCTATGGCTACACCTTC	many	TRBD1	TRBV6-6	TRBJ1-2